The sequence of this T cell receptor (beta chain) was determined in a study of blood T cell repertoires in COVID-19. Looking at the study overall: T cells, B-cell-depleted T cells, or PBMCs supplied cDNA or gDNA.

Cohort placement rested on clinical history that participants reported themselves. In the authors' workflow: Amplification of reference gene primers was used by the study to estimate nucleated cell counts. Sequencing used immunoSEQ multiplex PCR; TCRdb keeps in-frame clones, though not all of them. From that table come the V and J calls and clone size; the DNA was used to work out D and trimming. The profile shows roughly 200,000 clones, 89% of them singletons. This CDR3 has 11 amino acids. Per germline, CDR1 SQVTM and CDR2 ANQGSEA. The V end lost 8 bases, the J end lost 0 bases, and 5 bases lay between the germline ends.

The chain joins TRBV29-1 to TRBJ2-1, with D unresolved. The source of this sequence is a woman aged 40 to 50 with acute COVID-19. The material sequenced was PBMCs or T cells enriched from blood (not recorded which). The CDR3 region is CSYSSYNEQFF. The CDR3 coding sequence is TGCAGCTACTCCTCCTACAATGAGCAGTTCTTC.